A selection of T cell receptor beta chains follows, all from one sample in a study of STAT5B mutations in CD4+ large granular lymphocyte leukemia. Some clones are missing from TCRdb's copy, which holds only in-frame ones; the method was immunoSEQ multiplex PCR. This repertoire shows about 40,000 clones, roughly four fifths found once; its top ten account for 3% to 4.5%. The sample was CD4+ T cells from blood buffy coats. Receptors originate from a human donor in good health. Each CDR3 is given with its conserved first and last residue. A D gene is named only where the DNA matches it firmly. Clone size is not always given. Where it is, it says once, few, many or a class for expanded clones.

J gene	D gene	clone size	V gene	CDR3 DNA	CDR3 protein
TRBJ1-4	.	.	TRBV25-1	TGTGCCAGCAGTGACCCGCCGCAGGCAAAACTGTTTTTT	CASSDPPQAKLFF
TRBJ1-4	.	.	TRBV4-1	TGCGCCAGCAGCCTCTTGACAGGTTCCCTTAATGAAAAACTGTTTTTT	CASSLLTGSLNEKLFF
TRBJ2-5	.	.	TRBV7-9	TGTGCCAGCAGCTTAGCCTTGGAGACCCAGTACTTC	CASSLALETQYF
TRBJ1-1	.	.	TRBV5-5	TGTGCCAGCAGCTTGGGCCCAGGGAACACTGAAGCTTTCTTT	CASSLGPGNTEAFF
TRBJ1-1	.	.	TRBV27	TGTGCCAGCACCCCGCTTCAGGGGTTAAACACTGAAGCTTTCTTT	CASTPLQGLNTEAFF
TRBJ2-7	TRBD1	few	TRBV7-9	TGTGCCAGCAGCCGACAGGGGGCCTACGAGCAGTACTTC	CASSRQGAYEQYF
TRBJ1-1	TRBD1	.	TRBV7-2	TGTGCCAGCAGCTTGGACAGGGGGCGGCAAGCTTTCTTT	CASSLDRGRQAFF
TRBJ2-7	TRBD1	few	TRBV7-2	TGTGCCAGCAGCCTGGGGGACAGGGTTAGTGAGCAGTACTTC	CASSLGDRVSEQYF
TRBJ1-2	TRBD1	once	TRBV2	TGTGCCAGCTGCTCGAGACAGGGGATCGACTATGGCTACACCTTC	CASCSRQGIDYGYTF
TRBJ2-5	.	.	TRBV19	TGTGCCAGTAGCCCAGCGGGAGAGACCCAGTACTTC	CASSPAGETQYF
TRBJ2-2	.	.	TRBV4-2	TGTGCCAGCAGCCCGTTTGGTAGCGGCGCACGGACCGGGGAGCTGTTTTTT	CASSPFGSGARTGELFF
TRBJ1-3	.	.	TRBV5-1	TGCGCCAGCAGCTTGTCCGAGCCCGGAAACACCATATATTTT	CASSLSEPGNTIYF
TRBJ1-1	.	.	TRBV7-2	TGTGCCAGCACCTCCATATCCGAAGCTTTCTTT	CASTSISEAFF
TRBJ2-1	.	.	TRBV10-3	TGTGCCATCCGAGGCGCGGAAGAGTACAATGAGCAGTTCTTC	CAIRGAEEYNEQFF
TRBJ1-2	TRBD1	.	TRBV6-1	TGTGCCAGCAGTTTAGAAACAGGGGGCTATGGCTACACCTTC	CASSLETGGYGYTF
TRBJ2-2	.	.	TRBV2	TGTGCCAGCAGCCTACGGAGTAGCACCGGGGAGCTGTTTTTT	CASSLRSSTGELFF
TRBJ2-3	TRBD2	.	TRBV4-2	TGTGCCAGCAGCCAAGATATGGGACTAGGGAAGATCGAGGGGACGCAGTATTTT	CASSQDMGLGKIEGTQYF
TRBJ2-1	.	.	TRBV27	TGTGCCAGCAGTTTATCGGACGCGGGGCGTCGGAATGAGCAGTTCTTC	CASSLSDAGRRNEQFF
TRBJ2-5	.	.	TRBV29-1	TGCAGCGTTGATTCGGGAACGGGGACCCAGTACTTC	CSVDSGTGTQYF
TRBJ1-2	.	.	TRBV19	TGTGCCAGTAGTAACGTGGCAGCTTCTAACTATGGCTACACCTTC	CASSNVAASNYGYTF
TRBJ2-7	TRBD1	.	TRBV7-2	TGTGCCAGCAGCGAGGACAGGAGCGAGCAGTACTTC	CASSEDRSEQYF
TRBJ2-1	.	.	TRBV27	TGTGCCAGCGGGGACTTGCAGTCCTACAATGAGCAGTTCTTC	CASGDLQSYNEQFF
TRBJ2-3	.	.	TRBV7-3	TGTGCCAGCAGCTGGGGGGCCCACACAGATACGCAGTATTTT	CASSWGAHTDTQYF
TRBJ2-7	TRBD2	.	TRBV28	TGTGCCAGCAGTTTATCGGGACTAGCGGGGGACGAGCAGTACTTC	CASSLSGLAGDEQYF
TRBJ2-7	.	.	TRBV27	TGTGCCAGCAGTTTCAACCCCGGGCCCCCCTACGAGCAGTACTTC	CASSFNPGPPYEQYF
TRBJ1-1	TRBD1	.	TRBV18	TGTGCCAGCTCACCTCTCGACAGGGTGGAAGCTTTCTTT	CASSPLDRVEAFF
TRBJ1-6	TRBD1	.	TRBV30	TGTGCCACGCAGGGGGGGGATAATTCACCCCTCCACTTT	CATQGGDNSPLHF
TRBJ1-2	.	.	TRBV5-4	TGTGCCAGCAGCTTGGCGGCGGACTATGGCTACACCTTC	CASSLAADYGYTF
TRBJ2-7	.	.	TRBV7-2	TGTGCCAGCAGCTTAAGCGCCGGTTTAACCCGCAGCGAGCAGTACTTC	CASSLSAGLTRSEQYF